One T cell receptor (beta chain) is described in this entry. The antigen remains undetermined. This record belongs to a study of pediatric ulcerative colitis. Study information: Disease was pancolitis in roughly 7 and left-sided in two, histology-confirmed. Study-level points and caveats: Acute severe colitis showed lower rectal diversity from clonal expansions. Blood-rectal clonal overlap within each person was significantly higher in ulcerative colitis patients than controls. A couple of rectal clonotypes were found only in ulcerative colitis patients, all of them.

The V gene end was trimmed by 5 bases and the J gene end by 0 bases; junction bases not matched to a gene: 18. The CDR3 is made up of 20 amino acids. Germline values: CDR1 MGHRA, CDR2 YSYEKL. Sequenced by immunoSEQ multiplex PCR; TCRdb stores in-frame clones only, minus some. The table includes roughly 38,000 clones, around 78% detected once. The sequence came from a girl aged 5-17 years with moderate ulcerative colitis. V and J are TRBV4-1 and TRBJ2-1; 8 bases line up with TRBD1. Input material: blood. In DNA, the CDR3 is TGCGCCAGCAGCTCCCCCGGGACAGGCGACCGCCTTAACTCCTACAATGAGCAGTTCTTC. Translated: CASSSPGTGDRLNSYNEQFF.